A selection of T cell receptor beta chains follows, all from one sample in a study of cytomegalovirus exposure and HLA in healthy donors. Using immunoSEQ multiplex PCR, the repertoire was profiled, and TCRdb retains in-frame clones only, with some absent. The sample yields over 150,000 clones, 68% seen once. Sample: PBMCs. Receptors were obtained from a man in his fifties in good health and CMV-seronegative. Both conserved end residues are part of each CDR3. Each record gives: clone size, J gene, D gene, V gene, CDR3 DNA, CDR3 protein. D genes are given only for firm matches. Part of the rows lack a size; the others show once, few, many or a class for expanded clones.

>once|TRBJ2-6|TRBD1|TRBV6-6
TGTGCCAGCAGTCCGACAGGGACTGGGGCCAACGTCCTGACTTTC
CASSPTGTGANVLTF
>NA|TRBJ1-2|NA|TRBV19
TGTGCCAGTACAGGATCTGGCTATGGCTACACCTTC
CASTGSGYGYTF
>NA|TRBJ1-6|TRBD1|TRBV6-6
TGTGCCAGCAGGCGACAGGGTGAGGGAGAACCCCTCCACTTT
CASRRQGEGEPLHF
>NA|TRBJ1-6|NA|TRBV4-1
TGCGCCAGCAGACAGGCCATCTCCTATAATTCACCCCTCCACTTT
CASRQAISYNSPLHF
>NA|TRBJ1-2|NA|TRBV15
TGTGCCACCAGCAGAGATGGCCGATTGCAAAACTATGGCTACACCTTC
CATSRDGRLQNYGYTF
>NA|TRBJ2-7|NA|TRBV28
TGTGCCAGCATTCCCGCTCGTCCGACAGGCTTTTACGAGCAGTACTTC
CASIPARPTGFYEQYF
>once|TRBJ2-2|TRBD2|TRBV5-6
TGTGCCAGCAGCCCCGCGGGACTAGCGGGATACACCGGGGAGCTGTTTTTT
CASSPAGLAGYTGELFF
>once|TRBJ2-3|NA|TRBV28
TGTGCCAGCAGCCAAGTAGCAGATACGCAGTATTTT
CASSQVADTQYF
>few|TRBJ2-7|NA|TRBV5-1
TGCGCCAGCAGCCCGTTAAACGCCCGAAACACCTACGAGCAGTACTTC
CASSPLNARNTYEQYF
>NA|TRBJ1-1|NA|TRBV25-1
TGTGCCAGCAGTGAATCCCGGGTCCATTCAATTATGAACACTGAAGCTTTCTTT
CASSESRVHSIMNTEAFF
>NA|TRBJ1-6|TRBD1|TRBV6-5
TGTGCCAGCAGCTACACCCGGACAGGGGGGGTTTCACCCCTCCACTTT
CASSYTRTGGVSPLHF
>NA|TRBJ2-5|NA|TRBV5-6
TGTGCCAGCAGCTTGGGTGGGGGCCCGGTCAGAGGTTACCAAGAGACCCAGTACTTC
CASSLGGGPVRGYQETQYF
>NA|TRBJ1-2|NA|TRBV6-6
TGTGCCAGCAGACCTTTGTTGGACAGTCTTTCCTATGGCTACACCTTC
CASRPLLDSLSYGYTF
>NA|TRBJ1-2|NA|TRBV7-8
TGTGCCAGCAGCCCGCAAGGCGGGGTCGGCTCTAACTATGGCTACACCTTC
CASSPQGGVGSNYGYTF
>NA|TRBJ1-1|NA|TRBV18
TGTGCCAGCTCACCCCTCCTACAGGGTTCCCCGCTGAACACTGAAGCTTTCTTT
CASSPLLQGSPLNTEAFF
>few|TRBJ1-1|NA|TRBV6-1
TGTGCCAGCATAGGGGGGAACACTGAAGCTTTCTTT
CASIGGNTEAFF
>NA|TRBJ2-1|TRBD1|TRBV29-1
TGCAGCGGTGTTACGGGACAGAGATACAATGAGCAGTTCTTC
CSGVTGQRYNEQFF
>once|TRBJ2-1|TRBD2|TRBV4-3
TGCGCCAGCAGCCAAGATCGACGGGGGGGCTATGAGCAGTTCTTC
CASSQDRRGGYEQFF
>NA|TRBJ1-1|NA|TRBV6-1
TGTGCCAGCTCGGGGGGACGGGACACTGAAGCTTTCTTT
CASSGGRDTEAFF
>few|TRBJ1-2|NA|TRBV18
TGTGCCAGCTCACCCCAGGACAGAAGCTATGGCTACACCTTC
CASSPQDRSYGYTF
>NA|TRBJ2-7|TRBD1|TRBV5-6
TGTGCCAGCAGCCGCGGGACAGGGGGCACCCAGATCTACGAGCAGTACTTC
CASSRGTGGTQIYEQYF
>NA|TRBJ1-4|NA|TRBV12-5
TGTGCTAGTGGTTTGGGGACGGACTTTAATGAAAAACTGTTTTTT
CASGLGTDFNEKLFF
>NA|TRBJ2-7|TRBD2|TRBV4-1
TGCGCCAGCAGCCAGCGGGAGGGGGCCCCCTACGAGCAGTACTTC
CASSQREGAPYEQYF
>NA|TRBJ1-5|TRBD1|TRBV5-1
TGCGCCAGCAGCTTGGAAGGGGGCGGCAATCAGCCCCAGCATTTT
CASSLEGGGNQPQHF
>NA|TRBJ2-1|NA|TRBV25-1
TGTGCCAGCAGTATAACCCCCGGGGTTCATGAGCAGTTCTTC
CASSITPGVHEQFF
>NA|TRBJ2-7|NA|TRBV29-1
TGCAGCGTCGCTTTGGGCAGCCTTCACGAGCAGTACTTC
CSVALGSLHEQYF
>NA|TRBJ2-7|TRBD1|TRBV27
TGTGCCAGCAGTTTAAAACAGGGGGATGACGAGCAGTACTTC
CASSLKQGDDEQYF
>NA|TRBJ1-6|NA|TRBV5-1
TGCGCCAGCAGCAGGGGACAAGAAGAGAATTCACCCCTCCACTTT
CASSRGQEENSPLHF
>few|TRBJ2-1|NA|TRBV10-3
TGTGCCGCCCCGGGGTCCTACAATGAGCAGTTCTTC
CAAPGSYNEQFF
>NA|TRBJ2-3|NA|TRBV7-2
TGTGCCAGCAGCAAAGCTCTAGCAATTGATACGCAGTATTTT
CASSKALAIDTQYF
>NA|TRBJ2-5|NA|TRBV7-3
TGTGCCAGCAGCCCTCAGTGGGGAAAGCGGGAGACCCAGTACTTC
CASSPQWGKRETQYF
>once|TRBJ2-6|TRBD1|TRBV4-3
TGCGCCAGCAGCCAAGAGCCAGGGGGTTTTACTGGGGCCAACGTCCTGACTTTC
CASSQEPGGFTGANVLTF
>NA|TRBJ2-1|TRBD1|TRBV28
TGTGCCAGCAGTTTATCGGGACAGGGGGACGTTGAGCAGTTCTTC
CASSLSGQGDVEQFF
>NA|TRBJ2-1|NA|TRBV6-4
TGTGCCACCTCCGGACAGTCGGACCACAATGAGCAGTTCTTC
CATSGQSDHNEQFF
>NA|TRBJ1-1|NA|TRBV6-1
TGTGCCAGCAGTGGTGGAGGGCTGGGGGACACTGAAGCTTTCTTT
CASSGGGLGDTEAFF
>NA|TRBJ1-3|NA|TRBV25-1
TGTGCCAGCAGTGACACAGTCTCTGGAAACACCATATATTTT
CASSDTVSGNTIYF
>NA|TRBJ2-3|NA|TRBV7-7
TGTGCCAGCAGCCTCCCGGGGGGCACGCAGTATTTT
CASSLPGGTQYF
>NA|TRBJ2-5|TRBD1|TRBV6-6
TGTGCCAGCAGTTACGACAGGGTTCAAGAGACCCAGTACTTC
CASSYDRVQETQYF
>once|TRBJ2-5|TRBD1|TRBV9
TGTGCCAGCAGCGTAGCTACAGGGGGCAGGGAGACCCAGTACTTC
CASSVATGGRETQYF
>NA|TRBJ1-5|NA|TRBV6-1
TGTGCCAGCAGCCTTTCAGGGGGCAATCAGCCCCAGCATTTT
CASSLSGGNQPQHF
>NA|TRBJ1-1|NA|TRBV5-8
TGTGCCAGCAGCTTGGATTACGGTGGTAGAGCTTTCTTT
CASSLDYGGRAFF
>few|TRBJ2-1|NA|TRBV28
TGTGCCAGCAGTACAACCGAAAAGCAGTTCTTC
CASSTTEKQFF
>NA|TRBJ2-7|TRBD2|TRBV6-1
TGTGCCAGTGGGGGGGTTCTTTCCTACGAGCAGTACTTC
CASGGVLSYEQYF
>NA|TRBJ2-2|TRBD2|TRBV5-1
TGCGCCAGCAGCTTGGCCGGCGGGGGGCAGAGGGAGCTGTTTTTT
CASSLAGGGQRELFF
>NA|TRBJ2-1|TRBD2|TRBV18
TGTGCCAGCTCTCTCCGGGGACTAGCGGGGGGTGAGCAGTTCTTC
CASSLRGLAGGEQFF